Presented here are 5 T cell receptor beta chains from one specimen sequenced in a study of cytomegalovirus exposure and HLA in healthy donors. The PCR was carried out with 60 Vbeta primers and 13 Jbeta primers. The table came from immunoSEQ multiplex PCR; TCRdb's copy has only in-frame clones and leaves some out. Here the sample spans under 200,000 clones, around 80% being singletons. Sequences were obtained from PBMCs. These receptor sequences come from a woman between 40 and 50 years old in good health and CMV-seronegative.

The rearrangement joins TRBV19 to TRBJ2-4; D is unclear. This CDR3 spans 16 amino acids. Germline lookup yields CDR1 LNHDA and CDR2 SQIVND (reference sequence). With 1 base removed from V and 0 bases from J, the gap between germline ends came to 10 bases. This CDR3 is CASSIAGFPAKNIQYF. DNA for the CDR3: TGTGCCAGTAGTATAGCCGGTTTTCCAGCCAAAAACATTCAGTACTTC.

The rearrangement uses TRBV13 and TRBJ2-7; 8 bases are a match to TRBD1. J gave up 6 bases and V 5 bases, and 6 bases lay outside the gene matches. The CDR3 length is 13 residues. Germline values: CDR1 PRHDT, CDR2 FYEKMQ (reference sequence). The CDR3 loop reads CASSPDRGREQYF. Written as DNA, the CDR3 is TGTGCCAGCAGCCCCGACAGGGGTCGCGAGCAGTACTTC.

CDR3 loop: CASSPGDREKLFF. The CDR3 nucleotides are TGTGCCAGCAGCCCGGGGGACAGGGAAAAACTGTTTTTT. J is TRBJ1-4 and V is TRBV5-4, with 8 bases matching TRBD1. The V segment lost 4 bases and the J segment 8 bases; nucleotides outside the gene matches: 4. The V gene's germline CDR1 is SGHNT and CDR2 YYREEE (reference sequence). The CDR3 length is 13 residues.

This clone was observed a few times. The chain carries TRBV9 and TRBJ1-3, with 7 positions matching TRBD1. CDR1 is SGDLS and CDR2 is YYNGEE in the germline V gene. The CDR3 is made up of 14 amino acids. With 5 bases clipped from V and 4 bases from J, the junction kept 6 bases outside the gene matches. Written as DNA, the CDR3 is TGTGCCAGCAGGCCGACAGGGCTAGGAAACACCATATATTTT. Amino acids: CASRPTGLGNTIYF.

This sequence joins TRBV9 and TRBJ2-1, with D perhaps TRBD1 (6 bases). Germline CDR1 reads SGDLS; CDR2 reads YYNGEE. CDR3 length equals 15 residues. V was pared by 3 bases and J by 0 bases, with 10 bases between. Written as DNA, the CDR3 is TGTGCCAGCAGCGCGCAGGGGCCCTCCTACAATGAGCAGTTCTTC. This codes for CASSAQGPSYNEQFF.